The clone carrying this T cell receptor (beta chain) was counted only a few times. The antigen is undetermined. TCRdb reprocessed the reads via MiXCR and lists one record per CDR3 protein. The repertoire consists of about 340,000 distinct CDR3 sequences, with 29% occurring once and the leading ten covering 20%. This sample was taken from a study of T cell repertoires in cytomegalovirus infection. Whole-study context: CMV epitopes in the study were HLA-C-restricted (recently identified) and HLA-B-restricted (well studied). An indication of both CMV infection and matching HLA type came from public TCR beta signatures.

Study results and caveats: Dominant in the ex vivo response were TCR beta clonotypes restricted by HLA-C and specific for CMV.

CDR3 length equals 13 residues. From germline, CDR1 is MNHNS and CDR2 SASEGT. Trimming pared 8 bases from V and 6 bases from J, leaving 11 bases between. This TCR came from a human donor in good health (CMV status not recorded). Some clones in this sample may be carry-over from other donors' samples. The rearrangement links TRBV6-1 to TRBJ1-6; weak D call: TRBD1 (6 bases). The sample consisted of cultured PBMCs, taken from culture after CMV antigen stimulation. In nucleotides, the CDR3 is TGTGCCAGCCGAACAGGGCGTAATTCACCCCTCCACTTT. Encoded protein: CASRTGRNSPLHF.